This TCR beta chain was recorded in a study of tissue T cells after allogeneic stem cell transplantation. Here immunoSEQ multiplex PCR was the method, and the copy in TCRdb shows in-frame clones only, minus some. The repertoire includes 20,000 to 30,000 clones, 73% of them detected once, and 6% to 8.5% sits in the top ten. Germline V gene sequence: CDR1 SGHTA, CDR2 FQGNSA. CDR3 length equals 14 residues. Trimming pared 4 bases from V and 7 bases from J, leaving 14 bases between. General observations from the study: Within patients, tissue anatomy strongly shaped TCR repertoire composition. Only a limited share of tissue TCRs appeared in blood or spleen. Few T cell clones were shared across patients, but motif clusters showed tissue-specific shared signatures.

Comment on this clone: The antigen remains undetermined.

Comparators without hematopoietic cell transplant had other cancers, at least five gastrointestinal samples, and no known gastrointestinal disease. The clonotype originates from a female donor over 55 with lung cancer. The V and J genes are TRBV7-2 and TRBJ2-1; tentatively, D is TRBD1 (6 bases). Sequenced material: tissue from the ileum, taken at autopsy. CDR3 DNA sequence: TGTGCCAGCAGCTCGCAGACAGGATTAAATGAGCAGTTCTTC. This translates into CASSSQTGLNEQFF.